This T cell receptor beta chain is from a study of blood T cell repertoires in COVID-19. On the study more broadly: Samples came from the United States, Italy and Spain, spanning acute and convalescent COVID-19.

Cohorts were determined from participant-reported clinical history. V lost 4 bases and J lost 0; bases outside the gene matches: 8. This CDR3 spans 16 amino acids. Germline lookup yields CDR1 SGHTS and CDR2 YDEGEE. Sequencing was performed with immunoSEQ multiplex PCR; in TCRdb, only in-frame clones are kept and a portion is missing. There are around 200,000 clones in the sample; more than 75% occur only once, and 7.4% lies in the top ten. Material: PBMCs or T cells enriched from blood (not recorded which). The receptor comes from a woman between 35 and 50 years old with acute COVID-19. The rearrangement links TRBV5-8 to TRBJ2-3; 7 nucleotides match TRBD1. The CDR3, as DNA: TGTGCCAGCAGCCCGCGAGACAGGGCTAGCACAGATACGCAGTATTTT. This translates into CASSPRDRASTDTQYF.